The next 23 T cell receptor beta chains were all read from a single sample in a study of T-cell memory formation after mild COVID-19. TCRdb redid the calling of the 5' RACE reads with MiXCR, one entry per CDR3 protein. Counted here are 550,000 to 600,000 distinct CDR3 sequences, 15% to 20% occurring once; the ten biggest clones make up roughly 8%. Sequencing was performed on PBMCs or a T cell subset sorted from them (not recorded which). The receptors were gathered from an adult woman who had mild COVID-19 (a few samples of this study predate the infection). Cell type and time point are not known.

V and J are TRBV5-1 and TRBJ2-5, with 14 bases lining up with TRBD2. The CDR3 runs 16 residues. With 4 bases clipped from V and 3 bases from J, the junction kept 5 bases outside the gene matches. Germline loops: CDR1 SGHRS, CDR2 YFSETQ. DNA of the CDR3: TGCGCCAGCAGCCCGGGACTAGCGGGGGCTGAAGAGACCCAGTACTTC. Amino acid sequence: CASSPGLAGAEETQYF.

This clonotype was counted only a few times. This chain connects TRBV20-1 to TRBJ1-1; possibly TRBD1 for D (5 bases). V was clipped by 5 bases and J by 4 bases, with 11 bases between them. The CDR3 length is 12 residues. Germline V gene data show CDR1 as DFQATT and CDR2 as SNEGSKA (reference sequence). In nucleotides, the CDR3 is TGCAGTGCTCACCGGGGGGGCACTGAAGCTTTCTTT. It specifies CSAHRGGTEAFF.

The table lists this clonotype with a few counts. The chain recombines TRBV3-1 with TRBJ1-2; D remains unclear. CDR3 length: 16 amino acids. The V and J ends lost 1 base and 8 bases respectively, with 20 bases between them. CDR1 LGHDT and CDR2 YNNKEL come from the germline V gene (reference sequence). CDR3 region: CASSQGIRRDVSGYTF. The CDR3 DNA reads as TGTGCCAGCAGCCAAGGCATCAGGCGGGATGTGTCCGGCTACACCTTC.

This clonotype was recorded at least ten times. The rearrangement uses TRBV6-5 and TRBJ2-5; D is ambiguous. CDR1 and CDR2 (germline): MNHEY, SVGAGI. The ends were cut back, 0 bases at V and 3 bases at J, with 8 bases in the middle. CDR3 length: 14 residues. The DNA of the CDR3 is TGTGCCAGCAGTTACTCGGGCGGAAAAGAGACCCAGTACTTC. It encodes CASSYSGGKETQYF.

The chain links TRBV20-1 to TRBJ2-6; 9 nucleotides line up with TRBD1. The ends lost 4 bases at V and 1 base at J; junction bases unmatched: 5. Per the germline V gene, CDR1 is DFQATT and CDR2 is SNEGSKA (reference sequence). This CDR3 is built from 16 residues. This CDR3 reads CSATGTGISGANVLTF. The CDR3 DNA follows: TGCAGTGCTACCGGGACAGGGATATCTGGGGCCAACGTCCTGACTTTC.

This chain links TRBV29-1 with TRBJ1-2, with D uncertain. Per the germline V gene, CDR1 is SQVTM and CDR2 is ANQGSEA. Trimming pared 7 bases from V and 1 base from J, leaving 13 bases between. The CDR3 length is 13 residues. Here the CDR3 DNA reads TGCAGCGCCTTGGGTGCAGATAACTATGGCTACACCTTC. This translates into CSALGADNYGYTF.

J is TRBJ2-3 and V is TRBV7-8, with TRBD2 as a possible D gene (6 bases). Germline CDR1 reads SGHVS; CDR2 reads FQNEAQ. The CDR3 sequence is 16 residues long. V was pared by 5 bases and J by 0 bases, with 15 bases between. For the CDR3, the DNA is TGTGCCAGCAGCCGCACGGGGGAGTTGAGCACAGATACGCAGTATTTT. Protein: CASSRTGELSTDTQYF.

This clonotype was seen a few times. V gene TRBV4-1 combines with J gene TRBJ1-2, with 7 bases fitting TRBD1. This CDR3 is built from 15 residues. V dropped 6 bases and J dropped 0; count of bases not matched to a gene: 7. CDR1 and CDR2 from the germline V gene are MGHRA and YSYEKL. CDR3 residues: CASSLLTGANYGYTF. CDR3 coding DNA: TGCGCCAGCAGTCTTCTAACAGGGGCTAACTATGGCTACACCTTC.

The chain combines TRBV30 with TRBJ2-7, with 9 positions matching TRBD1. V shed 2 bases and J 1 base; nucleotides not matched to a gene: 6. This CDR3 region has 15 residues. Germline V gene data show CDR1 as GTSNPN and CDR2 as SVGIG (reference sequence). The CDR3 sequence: CAWSSGTGISYEQYF. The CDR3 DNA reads TGTGCCTGGAGTTCCGGGACAGGGATATCCTACGAGCAGTACTTC.

The CDR3 nucleotides read TGCGCCAGCAGCTTGCCCAGAAGCTCTGGGGCCAACGTCCTGACTTTC. Its protein product is CASSLPRSSGANVLTF. V gene TRBV5-1 combines with J gene TRBJ2-6, with D unclear. The germline V and J ends were trimmed by 1 base and 0 bases, with 8 bases remaining between them. CDR3 length equals 16 residues. Germline values: CDR1 SGHRS, CDR2 YFSETQ.

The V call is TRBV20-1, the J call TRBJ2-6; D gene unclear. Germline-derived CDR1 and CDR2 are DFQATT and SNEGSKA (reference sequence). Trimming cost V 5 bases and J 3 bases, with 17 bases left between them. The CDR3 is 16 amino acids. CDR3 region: CSADGMGKNGANVLTF. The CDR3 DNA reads TGCAGTGCTGATGGCATGGGAAAGAATGGGGCCAACGTCCTGACTTTC.

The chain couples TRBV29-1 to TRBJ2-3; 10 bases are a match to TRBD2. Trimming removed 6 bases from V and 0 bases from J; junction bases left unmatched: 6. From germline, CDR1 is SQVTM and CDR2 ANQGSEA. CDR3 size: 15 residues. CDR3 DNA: TGCAGCGTCGACACTAGCGGGACTAGCACAGATACGCAGTATTTT. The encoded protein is CSVDTSGTSTDTQYF.

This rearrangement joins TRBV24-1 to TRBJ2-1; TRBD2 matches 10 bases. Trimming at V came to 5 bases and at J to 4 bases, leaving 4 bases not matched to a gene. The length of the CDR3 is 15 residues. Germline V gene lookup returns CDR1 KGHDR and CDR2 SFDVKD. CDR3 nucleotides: TGTGCCACCAGTGCCCCTAGCGGGAGTTACAATGAGCAGTTCTTC. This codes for CATSAPSGSYNEQFF.

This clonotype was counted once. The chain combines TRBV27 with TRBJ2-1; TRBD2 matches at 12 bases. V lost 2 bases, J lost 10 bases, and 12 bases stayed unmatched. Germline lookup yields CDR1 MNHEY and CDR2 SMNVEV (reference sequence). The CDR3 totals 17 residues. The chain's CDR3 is CASSLAKSSGRAGEQFF. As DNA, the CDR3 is TGTGCCAGCAGTTTAGCGAAATCTAGCGGGAGGGCAGGGGAGCAGTTCTTC.

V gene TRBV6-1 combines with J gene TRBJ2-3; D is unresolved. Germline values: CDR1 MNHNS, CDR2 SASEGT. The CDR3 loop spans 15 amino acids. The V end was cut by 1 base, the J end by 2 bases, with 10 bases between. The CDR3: CASSEGFDFTDTQYF. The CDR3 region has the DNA TGTGCCAGCAGTGAAGGGTTTGACTTCACAGATACGCAGTATTTT.

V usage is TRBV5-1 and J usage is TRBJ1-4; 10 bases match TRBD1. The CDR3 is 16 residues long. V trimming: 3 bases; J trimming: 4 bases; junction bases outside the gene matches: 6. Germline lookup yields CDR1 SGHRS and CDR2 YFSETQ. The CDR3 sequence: CASSWGQGTGNEKLFF. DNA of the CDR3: TGCGCCAGCAGCTGGGGACAGGGGACGGGTAATGAAAAACTGTTTTTT.

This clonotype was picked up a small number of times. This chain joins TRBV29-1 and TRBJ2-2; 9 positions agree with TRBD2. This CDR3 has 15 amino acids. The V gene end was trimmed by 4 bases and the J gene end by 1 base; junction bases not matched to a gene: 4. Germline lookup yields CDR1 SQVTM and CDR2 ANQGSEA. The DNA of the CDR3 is TGCAGCGTTGCATGGACTAGCGAGAACACCGGGGAGCTGTTTTTT. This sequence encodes CSVAWTSENTGELFF.

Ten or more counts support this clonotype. The CDR3 nucleotides are TGTGCCAGCAGCGCAGGACTATTCTCAGAGACCCAGTACTTC. Translation: CASSAGLFSETQYF. The V and J genes are TRBV7-2 and TRBJ2-5; D possibly corresponds to TRBD2 (6 bases). This CDR3 is 14 amino acids long. Germline V gives CDR1 SGHTA, CDR2 FQGNSA. Trimming took 5 bases from V and 4 from J, leaving 14 bases between them.

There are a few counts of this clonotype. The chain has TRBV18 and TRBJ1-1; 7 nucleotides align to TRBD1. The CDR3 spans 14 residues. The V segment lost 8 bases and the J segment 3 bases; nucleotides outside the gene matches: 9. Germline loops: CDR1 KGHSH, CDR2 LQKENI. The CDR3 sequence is CASQTTGVDTEAFF. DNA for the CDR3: TGTGCCAGCCAAACCACAGGGGTGGACACTGAAGCTTTCTTT.

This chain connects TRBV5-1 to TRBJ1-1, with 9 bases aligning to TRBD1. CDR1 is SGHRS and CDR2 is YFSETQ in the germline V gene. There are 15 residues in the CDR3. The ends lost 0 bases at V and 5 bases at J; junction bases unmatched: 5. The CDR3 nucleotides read TGCGCCAGCAGCTTGGCAGACAGGGGGAGAACTGAAGCTTTCTTT. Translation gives CASSLADRGRTEAFF.

In DNA form, the CDR3 reads TGTGCCAGCAGCTTAAGTTGGACGGGCCATAAAGCCAAAAACATTCAGTACTTC. It translates to CASSLSWTGHKAKNIQYF. The V and J genes are TRBV7-2 and TRBJ2-4, with D unclear. This CDR3 spans 18 amino acids. CDR1 is SGHTA and CDR2 is FQGNSA in the germline V gene. Trimming removed 2 bases from V and 0 bases from J, with 17 bases in between.

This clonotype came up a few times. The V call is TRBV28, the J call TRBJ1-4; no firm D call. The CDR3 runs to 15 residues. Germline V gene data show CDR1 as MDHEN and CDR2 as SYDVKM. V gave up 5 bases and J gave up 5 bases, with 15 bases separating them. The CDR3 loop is CASSPRHAGNEKLFF. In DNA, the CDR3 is TGTGCCAGCAGTCCACGACACGCGGGGAATGAAAAACTGTTTTTT.

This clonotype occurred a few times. The CDR3 bases are TGTGCCAGTAGTATAGATTGGGGGCGCGGGACCTACGAGCAGTACTTC. Translating it yields CASSIDWGRGTYEQYF. This sequence joins TRBV19 and TRBJ2-7; D possibly matches TRBD1 or TRBD2 (6 bases each). V dropped 0 bases and J dropped 2 bases, with 14 bases sitting between them. Germline lookup yields CDR1 LNHDA and CDR2 SQIVND (reference sequence). This CDR3 is 16 amino acids long.